This is a list of T cell receptor beta chains from one sample in a study of OX40 agonist ivuxolimab in advanced cancers. Only in-frame clones appear in the TCRdb table, and some are missing; sequencing was by immunoSEQ multiplex PCR. The sample contains around 100,000 clones, around 95% of which appear only once. The starting material was CD4+ or CD8+ T cells sorted from blood, obtained in a trial of the OX40 agonist ivuxolimab. These receptors were obtained from an adult with an advanced solid tumor such as melanoma, head and neck, liver or kidney cancer. Both conserved end residues are part of each CDR3. Each record gives: D gene, J gene, clone size, V gene, CDR3 DNA, CDR3 protein. The D gene is left open where the match is weak. Only part of the rows carry a size: once, few, many, or a class if the clone is expanded.

NA,TRBJ2-2,NA,TRBV29-1,TGCACCGTCGATGGGCAGGACACCGGGGAGCTGTTTTTT,CTVDGQDTGELFF
NA,TRBJ2-7,NA,TRBV30,TGTGCCTGGAGACAGAGGGCGCGACACGAGCAGTACTTC,CAWRQRARHEQYF
NA,TRBJ2-7,NA,TRBV19,TGTGCCAGTAGTAACTCCTACGAGCAGTACTTC,CASSNSYEQYF
NA,TRBJ2-1,NA,TRBV9,TGTGCCAGCAGCGTAGCCAATGAGCAGTTCTTC,CASSVANEQFF
NA,TRBJ1-2,NA,TRBV19,TGTGCCAGTAATGCGGGACTCTCCTATGGCTACACCTTC,CASNAGLSYGYTF
NA,TRBJ1-2,once,TRBV6-6,TGTGCCAGCAGTTATGGGCACGGCTACACCTTC,CASSYGHGYTF
TRBD1,TRBJ2-7,NA,TRBV19,TGTGCCAGTAGTTCGGGACAGGGCTACGAGCAGTACTTC,CASSSGQGYEQYF
NA,TRBJ1-2,once,TRBV27,TGTGCCAGCAGTTTAGGGGGCGACACCTCCTATGGCTACACCTTC,CASSLGGDTSYGYTF
TRBD2,TRBJ2-1,NA,TRBV7-8,TGTGCCAGCAGCTGGGGGACTAGCTCCACCAATGAGCAGTTCTTC,CASSWGTSSTNEQFF
NA,TRBJ2-2,NA,TRBV28,TGTGCCAGCAGTTTGTCGTACCGCGGGGAGCTGTTTTTT,CASSLSYRGELFF
NA,TRBJ1-6,few,TRBV30,TGTGCCTGGAGTGTCGGGCAGGGGTCATCACCCCTCCACTTT,CAWSVGQGSSPLHF
TRBD1,TRBJ1-2,once,TRBV4-3,TGCGCCAGCAGCCGCGTCCCCCCGGGACAGGACTATGGCTACACCTTC,CASSRVPPGQDYGYTF
NA,TRBJ2-3,NA,TRBV7-8,TGTGCCAGCAGCTTAGAGGCAGGGTCCCCCACAGATACGCAGTATTTT,CASSLEAGSPTDTQYF
NA,TRBJ1-1,NA,TRBV7-2,TGTGCCAGCAGCTTGGGTATACTGACAGTGAACACTGAAGCTTTCTTT,CASSLGILTVNTEAFF
NA,TRBJ1-5,NA,TRBV7-9,TGTGCCAGCAGCTTAGCGGTGGAAGGCAATCAGCCCCAGCATTTT,CASSLAVEGNQPQHF
NA,TRBJ2-7,NA,TRBV19,TGTGCCAGTAGTATAGCGGAATACGGCTACGAGCAGTACTTC,CASSIAEYGYEQYF
NA,TRBJ2-7,NA,TRBV29-1,TGCAGCGTTGCGGGCTCTGAGAACTCCTACGAGCAGTACTTC,CSVAGSENSYEQYF
NA,TRBJ2-7,once,TRBV7-2,TGTGCCAGCAGCTTTAGCAGAACCTACGAGCAGTACTTC,CASSFSRTYEQYF
NA,TRBJ1-2,once,TRBV11-2,TGTGCCAGCAGCTTAGATCTCAGGCTGAAGGTCGGTGGCTACACCTTC,CASSLDLRLKVGGYTF
NA,TRBJ2-2,NA,TRBV13,TGTGCCAGCAGCTTAGGCCCTATAACCGGGGAGCTGTTTTTT,CASSLGPITGELFF
NA,TRBJ1-2,NA,TRBV4-1,TGCGCCAGCAGCCAAGCGTCTGGCTATGGCTACACCTTC,CASSQASGYGYTF
NA,TRBJ1-1,NA,TRBV19,TGTGCCAGTGCTGTAGGGAACACTGAAGCTTTCTTT,CASAVGNTEAFF
NA,TRBJ1-2,NA,TRBV4-1,TGCGCCAGCAGCCAAGTCCCTCGGTCTTCCTACTATGGCTACACCTTC,CASSQVPRSSYYGYTF
NA,TRBJ2-5,NA,TRBV27,TGTGCCAGCAGTTTATCGCTTGGGGCCATGAGTGACCAGTACTTC,CASSLSLGAMSDQYF
NA,TRBJ1-1,NA,TRBV4-1,TGCGCCAGCAGCCAAGAAACAGGGAGAATGAACACTGAAGCTTTCTTT,CASSQETGRMNTEAFF
TRBD1,TRBJ2-2,NA,TRBV4-1,TGCGCCAGCAGCCATCGGACAGGGAACACCGGGGAGCTGTTTTTT,CASSHRTGNTGELFF
TRBD2,TRBJ2-1,NA,TRBV7-9,TGTGCCAGCAGCGAACCCGGGGGGATCTACAATGAGCAGTTCTTC,CASSEPGGIYNEQFF
TRBD2,TRBJ2-3,NA,TRBV5-4,TGTGCCAGCAGCACTAGCGGGGGGCGCACAGATACGCAGTATTTT,CASSTSGGRTDTQYF
NA,TRBJ2-5,NA,TRBV29-1,TGCAGCGCGACAAGGACTAGGGGGGCACAAGAGACCCAGTACTTC,CSATRTRGAQETQYF
NA,TRBJ1-4,NA,TRBV27,TGTGCCAGCCGACAATACTCAGGGCGTAATGAAAAACTGTTTTTT,CASRQYSGRNEKLFF
NA,TRBJ2-7,NA,TRBV9,TGTGCCAGCAGCCCCAGAGAGGCAGGGGCGGGCTACGAGCAGTACTTC,CASSPREAGAGYEQYF
NA,TRBJ1-4,NA,TRBV7-3,TGTGCCAGCAGCTTAACGTCGGGGAGCGGAGAAAAACTGTTTTTT,CASSLTSGSGEKLFF
NA,TRBJ1-2,NA,TRBV6-1,TGTGCCAGCAGTGAAGGAGGGCAGGGTATTCTTGGCTACACCTTC,CASSEGGQGILGYTF
TRBD2,TRBJ2-1,once,TRBV7-8,TGTGCCAGCAGCTTAGCGGTAGCGGGGGGTTACAATGAGCAGTTCTTC,CASSLAVAGGYNEQFF
NA,TRBJ2-7,NA,TRBV6-5,TGTGCCAGCAGTTACGGGGACATCTACGAGCAGTACTTC,CASSYGDIYEQYF